Described below is a single T cell receptor (beta chain) sequence and its context. The antigen is not known. The ends lost 5 bases at V and 12 bases at J; junction bases unmatched: 10. The germline V gene encodes CDR1 SEHNR and CDR2 FQNEAQ (reference sequence). There are 13 residues in the CDR3. Noted treatment: oral pan-JAK inhibitor, 5-10 mg twice daily. RNA was isolated and reverse transcribed to cDNA, the sequencing template. Repertoires were generated with immunoSEQ multiplex PCR, while TCRdb's copy carries only in-frame clones and drops some. The top ten clones hold more than 9.5% of a sample with roughly 100,000 clones, around 86% of them seen once. This specimen comes from a study of CD8+ T cells in alopecia areata. Study-wide results and caveats: The treated group had a single nonresponder, limiting CD8+ expansion-response conclusions. Patients shared TCRs less clearly than mice did, possibly for HLA-related reasons. The study found tofacitinib significantly decreased scalp clonality and expanded CD8+ clones among the top 100. More clonal than normal scalp was lesional scalp, particularly alopecia totalis/universalis.

The clonotype originates from a human donor with alopecia areata. Here the sequenced sample was CD8+ T cells sorted from blood, taken at roughly week 30, from a patient treated with tofacitinib. This chain links TRBV7-9 with TRBJ2-1, with 7 bases lining up with TRBD2. CDR3: CASSPGGGPWQFF. DNA of the CDR3: TGTGCCAGCAGCCCGGGAGGCGGGCCATGGCAGTTCTTC.